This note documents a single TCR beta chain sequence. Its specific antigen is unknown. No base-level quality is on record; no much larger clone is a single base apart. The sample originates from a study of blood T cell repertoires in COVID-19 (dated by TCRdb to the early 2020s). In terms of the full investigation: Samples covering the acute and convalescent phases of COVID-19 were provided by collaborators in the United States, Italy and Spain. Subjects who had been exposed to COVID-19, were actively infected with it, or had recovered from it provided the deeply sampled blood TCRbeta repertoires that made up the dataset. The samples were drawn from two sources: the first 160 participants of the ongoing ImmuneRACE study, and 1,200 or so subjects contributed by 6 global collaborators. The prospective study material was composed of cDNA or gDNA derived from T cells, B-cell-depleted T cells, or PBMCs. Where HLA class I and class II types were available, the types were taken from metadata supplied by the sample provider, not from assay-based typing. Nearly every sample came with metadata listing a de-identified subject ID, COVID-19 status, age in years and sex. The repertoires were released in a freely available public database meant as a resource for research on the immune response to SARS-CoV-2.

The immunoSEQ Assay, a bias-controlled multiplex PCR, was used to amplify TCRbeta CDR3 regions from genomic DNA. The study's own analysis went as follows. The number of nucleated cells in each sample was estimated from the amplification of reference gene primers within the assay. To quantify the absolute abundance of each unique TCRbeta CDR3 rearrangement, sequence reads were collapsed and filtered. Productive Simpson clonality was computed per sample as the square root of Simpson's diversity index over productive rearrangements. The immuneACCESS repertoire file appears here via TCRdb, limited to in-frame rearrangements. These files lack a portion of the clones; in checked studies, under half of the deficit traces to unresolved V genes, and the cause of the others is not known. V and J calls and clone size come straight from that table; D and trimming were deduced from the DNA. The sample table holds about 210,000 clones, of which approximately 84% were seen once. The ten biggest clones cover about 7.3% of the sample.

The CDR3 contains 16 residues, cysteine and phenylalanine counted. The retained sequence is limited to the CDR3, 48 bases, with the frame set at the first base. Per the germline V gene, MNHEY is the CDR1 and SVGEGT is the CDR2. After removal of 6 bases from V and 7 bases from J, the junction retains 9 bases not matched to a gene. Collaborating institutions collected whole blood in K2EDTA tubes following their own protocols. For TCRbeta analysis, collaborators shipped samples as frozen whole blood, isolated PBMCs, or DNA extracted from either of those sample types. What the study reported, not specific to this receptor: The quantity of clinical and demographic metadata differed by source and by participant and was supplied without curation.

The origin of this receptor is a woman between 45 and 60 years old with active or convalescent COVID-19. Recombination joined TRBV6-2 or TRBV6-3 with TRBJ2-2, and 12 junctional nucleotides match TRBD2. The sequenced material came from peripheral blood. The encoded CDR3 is CASSQRTSGGSGELFF. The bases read TGTGCCAGCAGCCAGCGAACTAGCGGGGGGAGCGGGGAGCTGTTTTTT.